Here is one T cell receptor beta chain with its context. The antigen remains unidentified. Between the trimmed V and J ends, which lost 4 bases and 0 bases, there was a span of 15 bases. Germline V gene sequence: CDR1 SGHVS, CDR2 FNYEAQ. This CDR3 is built from 16 residues. These data belong to a study of cytomegalovirus exposure and HLA in healthy donors. Study findings and constraints: Presence/absence comparisons presumed near-even sequencing depth among donors. Many donors shared some public TCRs, even though most TCR sequences were rare.

Primers for the PCR totalled 60 Vbeta and 13 Jbeta. TCRdb's copy holds only in-frame clones and misses some; the assay was immunoSEQ multiplex PCR. The table lists around 140,000 clones, about 80% of them singletons. Sample: PBMCs. This receptor was obtained from a man aged 35 to 55 in good health and CMV-seronegative. The V and J genes are TRBV7-6 and TRBJ1-2; a weak D match, TRBD1 (5 bases). The DNA of the CDR3 is TGTGCCAGCAGCTCTCCCCGGCGGGGGACTAACTATGGCTACACCTTC. Protein sequence: CASSSPRRGTNYGYTF.